The sequence of this T cell receptor (beta chain) was determined in a study of blood T cells in healthy people across ages. Trimming shortened V by 5 bases and J by 1 base, and 5 bases separated the two germline ends. Germline CDR1 KGHSH, CDR2 LQKENI. The CDR3 spans 12 residues. Combining a sample-barcoded 5' primer with a J-beta primer mix, a second PCR ran for roughly 7 to 12 cycles. TCRdb reanalysed the 5' RACE reads using MiXCR and keeps one entry per CDR3 protein. In the table there are about 730,000 distinct CDR3 sequences, roughly 47% of which are singletons. This clonotype has just a few counts.

This chain uses TRBV18 with TRBJ1-1, with D hard to call. The sequence was collected from a woman aged 55-70 years in good health. Sequenced input: blood. CDR3 amino acids: CASSAENTEAFF. The CDR3 DNA reads as TGTGCCAGCTCAGCCGAGAACACTGAAGCTTTCTTT. Complete variable domain (other parts from reference TRBV18 and TRBJ1-1): NAGVMQNPRHLVRRRGQEARLRCSPMKGHSHVYWYRQLPEEGLKFMVYLQKENIIDESGMPKERFSAEFPKEGPSILRIQQVVRGDSAAYFCASSAENTEAFFGQGTRLTVV.